What follows are 15 T cell receptor beta chains derived from one specimen sequenced in a study of regulatory T cells in long-lasting Graves disease. Time point here: persistent/refractory GD, antithyroid drugs over 5 years with positive TRAb. The TCR library was prepared using RNA isolated from PBMCs. Arm-PCR of CDR3 regions and iRepertoire HTBI primers were the basis on which TCR beta libraries were built. From the multiplex PCR reads, TCRdb called clonotypes with MiXCR, one entry per CDR3 protein. The sample consists of 400,000 to 600,000 distinct CDR3 sequences, roughly 21% of them appearing once. The sequencing used peripheral blood mononuclear cells (PBMCs), collected when the disease was refractory, from a patient treated with antithyroid drugs. The source is a female donor with Graves disease.

The rearrangement joins TRBV30 to TRBJ1-1, with D perhaps TRBD1 (5 bases). This CDR3 is built from 15 residues. Trimming removed 5 bases from V and 1 base from J, with 17 bases in between. Germline CDR1 is GTSNPN and CDR2 is SVGIG (reference sequence). The CDR3 bases are TGTGCCTGGGCCCGGCGCCCCACAGGGAACACTGAAGCTTTCTTT. This gives the protein CAWARRPTGNTEAFF.

The J gene is TRBJ2-7, the V gene TRBV29-1; D remains ambiguous. The CDR3 spans 12 residues. V dropped 4 bases and J dropped 1 base, with 8 bases sitting between them. The germline V gene encodes CDR1 SQVTM and CDR2 ANQGSEA. The DNA of the CDR3 is TGCAGCGTTGGTGTGCATTCCTACGAGCAGTACTTC. Translation gives CSVGVHSYEQYF.

This clonotype was detected many times. J is TRBJ1-4 and V is TRBV12-3 or TRBV12-4; D not resolved. V was pared by 3 bases and J by 8 bases, with 10 bases between. This CDR3 is built from 13 residues. The CDR3 DNA sequence: TGTGCCAGCAGTTTTGTTCCGGTGGAAAAACTGTTTTTT. It translates to CASSFVPVEKLFF.

This clonotype has ten or more counts. The V call is TRBV7-9, the J call TRBJ2-5, with TRBD2 matching 12 bases. From germline, CDR1 is SEHNR and CDR2 FQNEAQ (reference sequence). This CDR3 contains 16 residues. The V and J ends lost 5 bases and 2 bases, in that order; junction bases with no gene match: 6. CDR3 amino acids: CASSATSGGAQETQYF. The CDR3 bases are TGTGCCAGCAGCGCGACTAGCGGGGGAGCTCAAGAGACCCAGTACTTC.

This clonotype came up many times. The CDR3 DNA reads as TGTGCCAGCAGCTTAATGGAGCGGACTGAAGCTTTCTTT. Translated, it gives CASSLMERTEAFF. This chain uses TRBV7-6 with TRBJ1-1; D gene unclear. Per the germline V gene, CDR1 is SGHVS and CDR2 is FNYEAQ. The length of the CDR3 is 13 residues. The V gene lost 2 bases and the J gene lost 5 bases, with 9 bases spanning the gap.

As concerns this clonotype: Since no conserved phenylalanine or tryptophan closes the CDR3, a read error is the likely cause. V is TRBV7-4 and J is TRBJ1-4, with 7 bases aligning to TRBD1. Trimming cost V 4 bases and J 8 bases; bases outside gene matches: 7. Germline V gene sequence: CDR1 SGHVT, CDR2 SQSDAQ. The CDR3 covers 14 residues. This CDR3 reads CASSWGQRGEKLFS. In DNA, the CDR3 is TGTGCCAGCAGCTGGGGACAGCGAGGCGAAAAACTGTTTTCT.

This clonotype appeared many times. V gene TRBV6-5 combines with J gene TRBJ1-2; D unresolved. This CDR3 contains 18 residues. Germline V gene data show CDR1 as MNHEY and CDR2 as SVGAGI. V lost 4 bases and J 1 base, leaving 22 bases between the germline ends. The CDR3 DNA sequence: TGTGCCAGCAGTTTCGACTCTATGAGGCCGGACCGTAACTATGGCTACACCTTC. This codes for CASSFDSMRPDRNYGYTF.

V usage is TRBV28 and J usage is TRBJ2-5; tentatively, D is TRBD1 or TRBD2 (5 bases each). The V end lost 8 bases, the J end lost 5 bases, and 21 bases lay between the germline ends. The germline V gene has CDR1 MDHEN and CDR2 SYDVKM. The CDR3 totals 15 residues. CDR3 in DNA: TGTGCCAGCGAGTTATGGGGGAACGGTAAGGAGACCCAGTACTTC. It encodes CASELWGNGKETQYF.

At least ten counts were recorded for this clonotype. The chain joins TRBV15 to TRBJ1-5; D is ambiguous. CDR1 LNHNV and CDR2 YYDKDF come from the germline V gene (reference sequence). The CDR3 consists of 17 residues. Trimming took 0 bases from V and 0 from J, leaving 12 bases between them. The CDR3 is CATSRDSWSYSNQPQHF. The CDR3, as DNA: TGTGCCACCAGCAGAGATAGCTGGTCCTATAGCAATCAGCCCCAGCATTTT.

To note about this clonotype: A much larger clone sits a single nucleotide away, making a read error possible. The chain couples TRBV14 to TRBJ2-7, with unresolved D. Trimming left V 6 bases short and J 5 bases short, with 14 bases between. From germline, CDR1 is SGHDN and CDR2 FVKESK. The CDR3 sequence is 13 residues long. Written as DNA, the CDR3 is TGTGCCAGCAGTCGAGTCCCGTTCCACGAGCAGTACTTC. It is translated as CASSRVPFHEQYF. Based on the CDR3 plus reference TRBV14 and TRBJ2-7, the full variable domain is EAGVTQFPSHSVIEKGQTVTLRCDPISGHDNLYWYRRVMGKEIKFLLHFVKESKQDESGMPNNRFLAERTGGTYSTLKVQPAELEDSGVYFCASSRVPFHEQYFGPGTRLTVT.

This clonotype was observed a handful of times. V is TRBV27 and J is TRBJ2-6, with D perhaps matching TRBD2 (5 bases). V was shortened by 2 bases and J by 4 bases, with 9 bases between the two germline ends. Germline assignment: CDR1 MNHEY and CDR2 SMNVEV (reference sequence). The CDR3 runs to 15 residues. The CDR3 spells CASSLVGVGANVLTF. CDR3 DNA: TGTGCCAGCAGTTTAGTCGGGGTCGGGGCCAACGTCCTGACTTTC.

This chain joins TRBV12-3 or TRBV12-4 and TRBJ2-1; D uncertain. V lost 5 bases and J 6 bases, leaving 11 bases between the germline ends. This CDR3 has 13 residues. The CDR3 DNA sequence: TGTGCCAGCAGTACACGCGGATTCAATGAGCAGTTCTTC. Amino acid sequence: CASSTRGFNEQFF.

This clonotype was observed at least ten times. The chain joins TRBV12-3 or TRBV12-4 to TRBJ1-2; TRBD1 matches at 9 bases. This CDR3 has 13 amino acids. Trimming cost V 6 bases and J 4 bases; bases outside gene matches: 3. DNA for the CDR3: TGTGCCAGCAGCCGACAGGGGGGCTATGGCTACACCTTC. Its translation is CASSRQGGYGYTF.

Note on this clonotype: One end of the junction is discordant with germline, which a read error may explain. The chain carries TRBV28 and TRBJ2-7; perhaps TRBD2 as D (5 bases). CDR3 length: 11 residues. Looked up from germline, CDR1 is MDHEN and CDR2 is SYDVKM. The CDR3 coding sequence is TGTGCCAGCAGCCCGGGGTACGGGCAGTACTTC. Protein product: CASSPGYGQYF.

This clonotype was seen repeatedly, ten times or more. The chain uses TRBV3-1 and TRBJ2-5; 7 bases match TRBD2. Germline V CDR1 and CDR2: LGHDT, YNNKEL (reference sequence). V shed 2 bases and J 1 base; nucleotides not matched to a gene: 1. The CDR3 has 14 amino acids. The CDR3 here is CASSQRTSQETQYF. The CDR3 DNA reads TGTGCCAGCAGCCAACGGACTAGCCAAGAGACCCAGTACTTC.